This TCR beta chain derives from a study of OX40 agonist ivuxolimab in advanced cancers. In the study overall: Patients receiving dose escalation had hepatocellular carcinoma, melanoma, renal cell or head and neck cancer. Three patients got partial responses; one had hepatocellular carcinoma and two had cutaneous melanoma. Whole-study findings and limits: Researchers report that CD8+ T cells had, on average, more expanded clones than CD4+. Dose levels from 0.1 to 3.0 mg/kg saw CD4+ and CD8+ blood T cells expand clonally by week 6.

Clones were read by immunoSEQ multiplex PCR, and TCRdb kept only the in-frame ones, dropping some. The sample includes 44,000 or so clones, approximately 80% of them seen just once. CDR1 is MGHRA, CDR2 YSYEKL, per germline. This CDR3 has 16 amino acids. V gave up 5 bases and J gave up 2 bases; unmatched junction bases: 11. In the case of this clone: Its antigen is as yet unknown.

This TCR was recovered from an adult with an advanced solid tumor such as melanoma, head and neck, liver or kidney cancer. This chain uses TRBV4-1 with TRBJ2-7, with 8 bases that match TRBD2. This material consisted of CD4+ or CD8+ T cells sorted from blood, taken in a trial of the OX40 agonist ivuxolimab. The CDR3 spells CASSKGLAGFTYEQYF. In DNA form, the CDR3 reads TGCGCCAGCAGCAAAGGTTTAGCGGGATTCACCTACGAGCAGTACTTC.